Listed below are T cell receptor beta chains from one sample, sequenced in a study of T cell repertoires in cytomegalovirus infection. TCRdb re-analysed the reads in MiXCR, keeping a single row per CDR3 protein. This table has about 110,000 distinct CDR3 sequences, approximately 45% appearing once. What these receptors recognize is not known. Material: CD8+ T cells from cultured PBMCs, obtained from culture after CMV antigen stimulation. The receptors derive from a human donor in good health (CMV status not recorded). Some clones in this sample may be carry-over from other donors' samples. The CDR3 runs from the conserved cysteine through the conserved F or W. Each record gives: CDR3 protein, V gene.

CDR3aa: CASSEVGVGSSYEQYF
v_gene: TRBV6-1

CDR3aa: CASRPTDWGSNQPQHF
v_gene: TRBV6-6

CDR3aa: CASSPETPSGDQFF
v_gene: TRBV12-3/TRBV12-4

CDR3aa: CASSPDGQTGELFF
v_gene: TRBV7-3

CDR3aa: CASRIAGWETQYF
v_gene: TRBV6-1

CDR3aa: CASSQGLGSRYEQYF
v_gene: TRBV4-1

CDR3aa: CASSSDRALQETQYF
v_gene: TRBV2

CDR3aa: CASSRLAGTPDQETQYF
v_gene: TRBV12-3/TRBV12-4

CDR3aa: CASSSWGAGELFF
v_gene: TRBV19

CDR3aa: CASSAGTGTQPQHF
v_gene: TRBV4-1

CDR3aa: CASSLGPENSPLHF
v_gene: TRBV6-4

CDR3aa: CASSSLTGGRREQFF
v_gene: TRBV6-2/TRBV6-3

CDR3aa: CASSNDREVDRDYNEQFF
v_gene: TRBV19

CDR3aa: CASSSIAGGGTDTQYF
v_gene: TRBV7-6

CDR3aa: CASSFSLGQINSNQPQHF
v_gene: TRBV5-6

CDR3aa: CSVDWTGDTGELFF
v_gene: TRBV29-1

CDR3aa: CASGPGTGGLVAFF
v_gene: TRBV7-9

CDR3aa: CASSYGTGVQETQYF
v_gene: TRBV12-3/TRBV12-4

CDR3aa: CASSFSGEGDQPQHF
v_gene: TRBV28

CDR3aa: CASSTSGGGYGYTF
v_gene: TRBV11-2

CDR3aa: CATSPGYGLENTEAFF
v_gene: TRBV24-1

CDR3aa: CASSLVVLGSHNEQFF
v_gene: TRBV7-2

CDR3aa: CASSPSADEQYF
v_gene: TRBV7-6

CDR3aa: CASSLNNRDYEQYF
v_gene: TRBV12-3/TRBV12-4